This passage covers 6 T cell receptor beta chains from one sample sequenced in a study of beta chain features in type 1 diabetes. The isolated RNA, all of it, was reverse transcribed, so expressed TCRB transcripts were what got sequenced. Generated by immunoSEQ multiplex PCR, the TCRdb table keeps only in-frame clones and is missing some. Of approximately 110,000 clones listed, about two fifths were seen once; the top ten hold roughly 0.07%. The sample comprised stem cell memory CD4+ T cells from blood. The source is a woman under 30 in good health.

The chain has TRBV28 and TRBJ2-2, with 9 bases fitting TRBD1. From germline, CDR1 is MDHEN and CDR2 SYDVKM. V was pared by 5 bases and J by 4 bases, with 8 bases of the junction left unmatched. The CDR3 covers 16 residues. In DNA form, the CDR3 reads TGTGCCAGCAGTATTCGACAGGGGGTTGGCACCGGGGAGCTGTTTTTT. Its protein is CASSIRQGVGTGELFF.

This rearrangement joins TRBV5-6 to TRBJ2-7; TRBD1 aligns across 10 bases. CDR1 and CDR2 from the germline V gene are SGHDT and YYEEEE. V shed 3 bases, J shed 4 bases, and the junction held 7 bases outside the gene matches. CDR3 length: 15 residues. The CDR3 loop reads CASSSRDRGRYEQYF. The DNA for the CDR3 is TGTGCCAGCAGCTCCCGGGACAGGGGAAGGTACGAGCAGTACTTC.

This clone showed up just a few times. The rearrangement uses TRBV15 and TRBJ1-5; D not resolved. Trimming took 0 bases from V and 7 from J, leaving 7 bases between them. The CDR3 consists of 13 residues. Germline V gives CDR1 LNHNV, CDR2 YYDKDF (reference sequence). The CDR3 DNA sequence: TGTGCCACCAGCAGAGATCGGCGGCAGCCCCAGCATTTT. Its protein is CATSRDRRQPQHF.

This chain joins TRBV2 and TRBJ2-5, with 11 bases lining up with TRBD1. After removal of 2 bases from V and 5 bases from J, the junction contained 7 bases not matched to a gene. Germline V gene lookup returns CDR1 SNHLY and CDR2 FYNNEI. This CDR3 region has 16 residues. CDR3 sequence (DNA): TGTGCCAGCAGTGAAAGCCGGACAGGGGGCAAGGAGACCCAGTACTTC. Protein: CASSESRTGGKETQYF.

This clone was found a few times. This chain joins TRBV30 and TRBJ2-5, with TRBD1 identical over 8 bases. The better agreement between TRBJ2-7 and the DNA end casts doubt on the J call. This CDR3 region has 13 residues. Germline V gene data show CDR1 as GTSNPN and CDR2 as SVGIG (reference sequence). For the CDR3, the DNA is TGTGCCTGGAGCCGGAACAGGGGGAGCGAGCAGTACTTC. This sequence encodes CAWSRNRGSEQYF.

V is TRBV27 and J is TRBJ2-5, with 9 bases lining up with TRBD1. The CDR3 is 15 residues long. Per germline, CDR1 MNHEY and CDR2 SMNVEV (reference sequence). The junction had 8 bases not matched to a gene; V was cut back by 5 bases and J by 4 bases. CDR3: CASSASGTGLETQYF. The CDR3 region has the DNA TGTGCCAGCAGTGCCTCCGGGACAGGGTTAGAGACCCAGTACTTC.